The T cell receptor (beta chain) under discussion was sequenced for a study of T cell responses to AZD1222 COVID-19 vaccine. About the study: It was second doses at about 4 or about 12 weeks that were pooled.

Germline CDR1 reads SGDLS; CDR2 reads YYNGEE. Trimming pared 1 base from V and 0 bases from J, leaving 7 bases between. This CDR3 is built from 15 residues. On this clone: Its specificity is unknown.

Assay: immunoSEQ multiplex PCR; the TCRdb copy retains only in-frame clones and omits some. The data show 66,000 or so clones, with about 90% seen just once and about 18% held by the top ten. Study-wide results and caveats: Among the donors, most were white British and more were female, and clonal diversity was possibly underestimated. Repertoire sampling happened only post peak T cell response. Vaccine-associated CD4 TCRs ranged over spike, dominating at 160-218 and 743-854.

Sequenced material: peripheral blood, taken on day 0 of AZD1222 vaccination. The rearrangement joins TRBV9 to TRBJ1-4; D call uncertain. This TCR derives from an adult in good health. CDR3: CASSVYGATNEKLFF. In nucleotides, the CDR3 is TGTGCCAGCAGCGTATACGGTGCAACTAATGAAAAACTGTTTTTT.